Listed below are T cell receptor beta chains from one sample, sequenced in a study of Ad26.COV2.S vaccination and SARS-CoV-2 variants. The data were produced by immunoSEQ multiplex PCR, yet TCRdb's version contains in-frame clones alone and is incomplete. This sample has around 300,000 clones; roughly 88% occur once, and the top ten carry 5.5%. The sequenced sample was peripheral blood, obtained in a trial of Ad26.COV2.S vaccine versus placebo. The receptors stem from a person aged 18-60 years who received the Ad26.COV2.S COVID-19 vaccine or a placebo. Both conserved end residues are part of each CDR3. The D gene is left open where the match is weak. Only part of the rows carry a size: once, few, many, or a class if the clone is expanded.

j_call clone_size d_call v_call cdr3_nt cdr3_aa
TRBJ2-1 NA NA TRBV11-2 TGTGCCAGCAGCCTCAGGACTACAAGCTCCTACAATGAGCAGTTCTTC CASSLRTTSSYNEQFF
TRBJ1-3 NA NA TRBV5-5 TGTGCCAGCAGCTTGTGGCAGGACGGAAACACCATATATTTT CASSLWQDGNTIYF
TRBJ1-1 NA NA TRBV11-1 TGTGCCAGCAGCCCCCAAAAAACTTACACTGGGACTGAAGCTTTCTTT CASSPQKTYTGTEAFF
TRBJ1-2 NA TRBD1 TRBV6-5 TGTGCCAGCACCTCACGGAGGGGGCTGCACTATGGCTACACCTTC CASTSRRGLHYGYTF
TRBJ2-1 NA NA TRBV30 TGTGCCTGGAGTGTGATGACGGGCGCATACAATGAGCAGTTCTTC CAWSVMTGAYNEQFF
TRBJ1-6 NA NA TRBV2 TGTGCCAGCAGTGAGTACGGCCTATCACTGGGGGCGCCTAATTCACCCCTCCACTTT CASSEYGLSLGAPNSPLHF
TRBJ1-2 NA TRBD1 TRBV7-9 TGTGCCAGCAGCCAAGGGGACAGGGGGCCGGTGGATGGCTACACCTTC CASSQGDRGPVDGYTF
TRBJ1-2 NA NA TRBV13 TGTGCCAGCAGCTCCACAACAGCCAATTATGGCTACACCTTC CASSSTTANYGYTF
TRBJ2-5 NA NA TRBV7-9 TGTGCCAGCAGCTTAAGTGCGGAGACCCAGTACTTC CASSLSAETQYF
TRBJ1-2 once TRBD1 TRBV3-1/TRBV3-2 TGTGCCAGCAGCTTAACAGGGGGCGCGGGTAACTATGGCTACACCTTC CASSLTGGAGNYGYTF
TRBJ1-1 NA NA TRBV19 TGTGCCAGTAGTATAGAGGGTCGAGTCATGAACACTGAAGCTTTCTTT CASSIEGRVMNTEAFF
TRBJ1-2 NA NA TRBV7-9 TGTGCCAGCAGCCCTAGACAGACCAACTATGGCTACACCTTC CASSPRQTNYGYTF
TRBJ1-3 NA NA TRBV6-2/TRBV6-3 TGTGCCAGCAGCCCAATGGACTCCGGCTCTGGAAACACCATATATTTT CASSPMDSGSGNTIYF
TRBJ2-5 NA NA TRBV10-3 TGTGCCATCAGTTCCCAACACCGCGATCCCCTAGGGACCCAGTACTTC CAISSQHRDPLGTQYF
TRBJ1-1 NA NA TRBV28 TGTGCCAGCAGTTTAGGGAGGGGGACTGAAGCTTTCTTT CASSLGRGTEAFF
TRBJ2-3 NA NA TRBV18 TGTGCCAGCTCACCTTCTAACTGGTACACAGATACGCAGTATTTT CASSPSNWYTDTQYF
TRBJ1-1 NA TRBD1 TRBV27 TGTGCCAGCACGGCGGCAGGGGGCCACACTGAAGCTTTCTTT CASTAAGGHTEAFF
TRBJ1-2 once NA TRBV5-8 TGTGCCAGCAGCTTGACACAAGGTGGCTACACCTTC CASSLTQGGYTF
TRBJ1-4 NA NA TRBV6-2/TRBV6-3 TGTGCCAGCAGTTACGGAGGGGCTAATGAAAAACTGTTTTTT CASSYGGANEKLFF
TRBJ1-1 NA NA TRBV19 TGTGCCAGTAGGCGGGTTGGGGGAACTGAAGCTTTCTTT CASRRVGGTEAFF
TRBJ1-4 NA NA TRBV24-1 TGTGCCACCAGTGCGACGGCTCCTAATGAAAAACTGTTTTTT CATSATAPNEKLFF
TRBJ2-7 NA NA TRBV7-9 TGTGCCAGCAGCTCCACCTCGAGGTACGAGCAGTACTTC CASSSTSRYEQYF
TRBJ1-2 NA NA TRBV6-6 TGTGCCACCAGGACGGGGCCTGGCTACACCTTC CATRTGPGYTF